The present entry profiles one T cell receptor (beta chain) with its context. The germline CDR1 and CDR2 sequences are SNHLY and FYNNEI. There are 13 residues in the CDR3. V was shortened by 3 bases and J by 7 bases, with 10 bases between the two germline ends. The sample comes from a study of CD8+ T cells in alopecia areata. The treatment is: oral pan-JAK inhibitor, 5-10 mg twice daily. Extraction and reverse transcription of RNA yielded cDNA as the sequencing template. Produced via immunoSEQ multiplex PCR; TCRdb's table is partial and in-frame only. The table records about 130,000 clones, nearly 55% of them present only once.

The rearrangement links TRBV2 to TRBJ2-1; no definite D call. The sequence was obtained from a human donor with alopecia areata. Sample: CD8+ T cells sorted from blood, taken at week 4, from a patient treated with tofacitinib. For the CDR3, the DNA is TGTGCCAGCAGTGACCACCGGCAGAATGAGCAGTTCTTC. Amino acids: CASSDHRQNEQFF. Supplemented by reference TRBV2 and TRBJ2-1, the full variable domain reads EPEVTQTPSHQVTQMGQEVILRCVPISNHLYFYWYRQILGQKVEFLVSFYNNEISEKSEIFDDQFSVERPDGSNFTLKIRSTKLEDSAMYFCASSDHRQNEQFFGPGTRLTVL.